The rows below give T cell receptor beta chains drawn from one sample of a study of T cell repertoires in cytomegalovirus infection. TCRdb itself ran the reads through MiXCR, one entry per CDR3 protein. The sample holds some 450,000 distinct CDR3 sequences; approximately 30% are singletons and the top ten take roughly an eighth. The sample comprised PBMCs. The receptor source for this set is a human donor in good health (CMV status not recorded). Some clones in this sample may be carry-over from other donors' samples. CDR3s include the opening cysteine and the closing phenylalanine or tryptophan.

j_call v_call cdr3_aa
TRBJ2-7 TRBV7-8 CASSPVGGAMYEQYF
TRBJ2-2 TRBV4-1 CASSHQGGGSTGELFF
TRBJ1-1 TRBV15 CSTSNDRGGNTEAFF
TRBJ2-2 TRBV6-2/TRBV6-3 CASSYLGADTGELFF
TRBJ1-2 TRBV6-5 CASSYSARSGYTF
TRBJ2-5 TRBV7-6 CASSHRPSTGDQTQYF
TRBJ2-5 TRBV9 CASSLQGIPQETQYF
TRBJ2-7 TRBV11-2 CASTPGGDKQYF
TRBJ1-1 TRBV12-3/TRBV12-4 CASSLNPPGTGGFEAFF
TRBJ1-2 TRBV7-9 CASRVEGSNYGYTF
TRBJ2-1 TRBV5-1 CASSLGGASDEQFF
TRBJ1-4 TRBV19 CASTIRGADEKLFF
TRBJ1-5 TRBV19 CASSIEGYNQPQHF
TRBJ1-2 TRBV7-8 CASYRTVNYGYTF
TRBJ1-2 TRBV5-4 CASSQDRRANYGYTF
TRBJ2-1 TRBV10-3 CAISDPGTSGGDNEQFF
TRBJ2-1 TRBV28 CASSSLPGQGAIFYNEQFF
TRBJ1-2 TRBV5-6 CASSHADSPYGYTF
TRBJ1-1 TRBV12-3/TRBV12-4 CASSSRDKTEAFF
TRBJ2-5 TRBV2 CASSESLAARETQYF
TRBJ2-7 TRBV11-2 CASSPRTGSSYEQYF
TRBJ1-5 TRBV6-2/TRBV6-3 CASTDSSGNQPQHF
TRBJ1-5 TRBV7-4 CASSLDKGVGSNQPQHF
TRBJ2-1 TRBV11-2 CASSSLAGRNEQFF
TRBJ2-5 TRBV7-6 CASSLAGPRQETQYF
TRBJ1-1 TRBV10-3 CAISESGTEAFF
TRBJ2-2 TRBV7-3 CASSAQGENTGELFF
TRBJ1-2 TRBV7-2 CASSLEPGSDGYTF
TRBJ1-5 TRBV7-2 CASSLVGDRNQPQHF
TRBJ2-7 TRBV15 CATSRGLAEMYEQYF
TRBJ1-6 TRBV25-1 CASSPRTSYNSPLHF
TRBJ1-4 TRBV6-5 CASSYSIYRGRPNEKLFF
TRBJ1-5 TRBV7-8 CASSPRGTGLGQPQHF
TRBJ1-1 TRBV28 CASSLYMDGAFF
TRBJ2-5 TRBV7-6 CASSTKAGGYETQYF
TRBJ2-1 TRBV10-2 CASSEAAILEQFF
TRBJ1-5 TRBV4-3 CASSQSQGQPQHF
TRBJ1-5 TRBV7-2 CASSLEGWQPQHF
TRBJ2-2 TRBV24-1 CATSDSTGELFF
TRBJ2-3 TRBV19 CASSLSGDTDTQYF
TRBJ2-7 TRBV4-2 CASSQSTGAYEQYF
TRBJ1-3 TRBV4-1 CASSQEVGQQGNTIYF
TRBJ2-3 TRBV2 CASSGLGVGTDTQYF
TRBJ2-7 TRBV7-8 CASSLALTSGKVVYEQYF
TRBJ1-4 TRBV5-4 CASSSRDRDEKLFF
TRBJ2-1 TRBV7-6 CASSLVEGGEQFF
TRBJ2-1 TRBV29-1 CSVRRQGHEQFF
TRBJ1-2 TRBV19 CASSPTGYYGYTF
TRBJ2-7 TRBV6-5 CASSSGTGSGEQYF
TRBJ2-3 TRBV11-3 CASSLGETDTQYF
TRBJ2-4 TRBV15 CATSKFGTSALGAKNIQYF
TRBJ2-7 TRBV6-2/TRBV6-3 CASEDRVTNEQYF
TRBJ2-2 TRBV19 CASSIRQSRNTGELFF
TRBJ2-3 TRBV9 CASSSEDTDTQYF
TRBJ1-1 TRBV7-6 CASSLASGQGMNSEAFF